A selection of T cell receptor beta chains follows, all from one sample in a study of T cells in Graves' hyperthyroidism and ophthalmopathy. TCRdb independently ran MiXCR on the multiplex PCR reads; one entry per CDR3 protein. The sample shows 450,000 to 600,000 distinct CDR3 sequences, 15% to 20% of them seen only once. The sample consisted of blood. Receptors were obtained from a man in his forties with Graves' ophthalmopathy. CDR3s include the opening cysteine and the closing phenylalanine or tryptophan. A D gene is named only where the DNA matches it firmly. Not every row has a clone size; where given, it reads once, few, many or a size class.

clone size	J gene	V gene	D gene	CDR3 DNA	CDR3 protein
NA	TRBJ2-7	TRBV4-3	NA	TGCGCCAGCAGTCCCTTTAGGAGCTCCTACGAGCAGTACTTC	CASSPFRSSYEQYF
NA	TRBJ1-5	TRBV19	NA	TGTGCCAGTAGTATTCGGGCAGGGGTCAATCAGCCCCAGCATTTT	CASSIRAGVNQPQHF
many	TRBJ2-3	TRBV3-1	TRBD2	TGTGCCAGCAGCCAAGCGGGGGGGCACACAGATACGCAGTATTTT	CASSQAGGHTDTQYF
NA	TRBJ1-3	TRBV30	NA	TGTGCCTGGAGCGAGGAGGTTGGAAACACCATATATTTT	CAWSEEVGNTIYF
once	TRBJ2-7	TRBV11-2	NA	TGTGCCAGCATGCCAACGGCGGCAGGGGAGCAGTACTTC	CASMPTAAGEQYF
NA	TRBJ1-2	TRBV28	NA	TGTGCCAGCAGTTTATTGGGAGGCTTGCAGGGTCGCAACTATGGCTACACCTTC	CASSLLGGLQGRNYGYTF
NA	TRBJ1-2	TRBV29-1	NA	TGCAGCGTTGAAGAAGGGGACTATGGCTACACCTTC	CSVEEGDYGYTF
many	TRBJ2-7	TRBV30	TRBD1	TGTGCCTGGAGGGACACAGGGGCCTACGAGCAGTACTTC	CAWRDTGAYEQYF
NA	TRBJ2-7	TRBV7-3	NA	TGTGCCAGCAGCCCGACGCCGGGTTCCTACGAGCAGTACTTC	CASSPTPGSYEQYF
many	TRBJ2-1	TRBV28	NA	TGTGCCAGCAGTCTAGAGGGCCGCCTCGGTTGGGGTGAGGAAAATGAGCAGTTCTTC	CASSLEGRLGWGEENEQFF
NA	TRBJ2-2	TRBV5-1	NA	TGCGCCAGCAGCGATGGACTTACGAACACCGGGGAGCTGTTTTTT	CASSDGLTNTGELFF
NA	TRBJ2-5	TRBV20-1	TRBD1	TGCAGTGCCCCTTGGGACAGGCGAGCTGAGACCCAGTACTTC	CSAPWDRRAETQYF
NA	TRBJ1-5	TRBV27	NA	TGTGCCAGCAGTTTTACAGGCCTGGTAGGGCCCAATCAGCCCCAGCATTTT	CASSFTGLVGPNQPQHF
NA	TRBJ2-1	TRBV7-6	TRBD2	TGTGCCAGCAGCACCCGACTTGATTTGGCGGGGGACCAAAATGAGCAGTTCTTC	CASSTRLDLAGDQNEQFF
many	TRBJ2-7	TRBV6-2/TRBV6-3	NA	TGTGCCAGCAGTTATAGTCAGACCTACGAGCAGTACTTC	CASSYSQTYEQYF
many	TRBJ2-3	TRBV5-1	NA	TGCGCCAGCAGCCAAGGAGGAACCACAGATACGCAGTATTTT	CASSQGGTTDTQYF
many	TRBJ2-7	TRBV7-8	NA	TGTGCCAGCAGCTTAAGGGGGGGCCTAGACGAGCAGTACTTC	CASSLRGGLDEQYF
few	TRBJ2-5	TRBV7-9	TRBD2	TGTGCCAGCAGCTTACCGACTAGCGGCCCGGAGACCCAGTACTTC	CASSLPTSGPETQYF
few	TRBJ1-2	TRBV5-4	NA	TGTGCCAGCAGCTCCGGATTGGGGGGGAATGGCTACACCTTC	CASSSGLGGNGYTF
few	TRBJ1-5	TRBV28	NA	TGTGCCAGCAGTTTTCGGACATCGTATAGCAATCAGCCCCAGCATTTT	CASSFRTSYSNQPQHF
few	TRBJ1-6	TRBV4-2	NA	TGTGCCAGCAGCCAACCCGCCGGGGGCGTGAATTCACCCCTCCACTTT	CASSQPAGGVNSPLHF
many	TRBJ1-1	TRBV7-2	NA	TGTGCCAGCGCCCCACAGGGGAACACTGAAGCTTTCTTT	CASAPQGNTEAFF
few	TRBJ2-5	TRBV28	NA	TGTGCCAGCAGTTCCTGGGACACAAACCAAGAGACCCAGTACTTC	CASSSWDTNQETQYF
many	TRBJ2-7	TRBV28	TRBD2	TGTGCCAGCAGTTTTCGCGGGAGTACCTACGAGCAGTACTTC	CASSFRGSTYEQYF
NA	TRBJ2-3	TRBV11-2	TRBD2	TGTGCCAGCAGCTTGGTTGGCGGGAGGGCCCAACGCACAGATACGCAGTATTTT	CASSLVGGRAQRTDTQYF
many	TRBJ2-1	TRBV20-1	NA	TGCAGTGCTAGAGCAGTAGGGCACTACAATGAGCAGTTCTTC	CSARAVGHYNEQFF
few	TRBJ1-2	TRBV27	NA	TGTGCCAGCAGTTTAAGCAGGGCGGATGGCTACACCTTC	CASSLSRADGYTF
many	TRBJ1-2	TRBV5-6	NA	TGTGCCAGCAGCTTGGGGGCGGGCAGGAACCCCGCTGGCTACACCTTC	CASSLGAGRNPAGYTF
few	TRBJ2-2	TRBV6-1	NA	TGTGCCAGCAGTGACCGGGTGAGAGGCACCGGGGAGCTGTTTTTT	CASSDRVRGTGELFF
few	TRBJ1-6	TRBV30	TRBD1	TGTGCCTGGAGAGGACAGGGGAATTCACCCCTCCACTTT	CAWRGQGNSPLHF
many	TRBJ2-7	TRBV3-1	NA	TGTGCCAGCAGCCAGATCGCCTACGAGCAGTACTTC	CASSQIAYEQYF
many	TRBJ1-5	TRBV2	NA	TGTGCCAGCAAGTTAACCGTCAATCAGCCCCAGCATTTT	CASKLTVNQPQHF
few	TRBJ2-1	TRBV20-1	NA	TGCAGCGCTAGGGGGGGGGAGCAGTTCTTC	CSARGGEQFF
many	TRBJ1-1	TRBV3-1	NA	TGTGCCAGCAGCCAATTAGAGGTTGCCACTGAAGCTTTCTTT	CASSQLEVATEAFF
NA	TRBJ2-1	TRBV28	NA	TGTGCCACCACAAGCCCGGGACTCTACAATGAGCAGTTCTTC	CATTSPGLYNEQFF
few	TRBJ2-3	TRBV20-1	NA	TGCAGTGCCCGAACGGGGGATACGCAGTATTTT	CSARTGDTQYF
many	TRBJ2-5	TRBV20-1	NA	TGCAGTGCTAGGGGGGAAGAGACCCAGTACTTC	CSARGEETQYF
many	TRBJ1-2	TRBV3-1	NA	TGTGCCAGCAGCCAGGACCCACGGAGTTCTAACTATGGCTACACCTTC	CASSQDPRSSNYGYTF
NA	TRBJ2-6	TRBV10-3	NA	TGTGCCATCGGATCCCGGACAGAAGCAAGCTCTGGGGCCAACGTCCTGACTTTC	CAIGSRTEASSGANVLTF
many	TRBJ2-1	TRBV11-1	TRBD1	TGTGCCAGCAGCTCGCAGGGGGTTGGGTACAATGAGCAGTTCTTC	CASSSQGVGYNEQFF
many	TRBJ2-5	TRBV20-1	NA	TGCAGTGCTAGAACTAGGTTCAGCGCCCAAGAGACCCAGTACTTC	CSARTRFSAQETQYF
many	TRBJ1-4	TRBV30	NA	TGTGCCTGGAGTGTGGTTGCCACTAATGAAAAACTGTTTTTT	CAWSVVATNEKLFF
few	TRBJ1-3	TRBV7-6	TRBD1	TGTGCCAGCAGCTCGGGACAGAGCTCTGGAAACACCATATATTTT	CASSSGQSSGNTIYF
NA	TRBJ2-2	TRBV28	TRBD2	TGTGCCAGCGGAGATGGCGGGAGGGCCGGCGGGGAGCTGTTTTTT	CASGDGGRAGGELFF
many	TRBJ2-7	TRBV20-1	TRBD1	TGCAGTGCAATTCCCGGGACAGGGTTCGAGCAGTACTTC	CSAIPGTGFEQYF
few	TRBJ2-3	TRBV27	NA	TGTGCCAGCAGTATAAGGCCATCAGATACGCAGTATTTT	CASSIRPSDTQYF
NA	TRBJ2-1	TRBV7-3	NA	TGTGCCAGCAGCTCGCTAGAAAGAGGTAATGAGCAGTTCTTC	CASSSLERGNEQFF
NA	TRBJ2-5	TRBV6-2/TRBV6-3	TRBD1	TGTGCCAGCAGTAAGAGGGACAGGGAGGAGACCCAGTACTTC	CASSKRDREETQYF
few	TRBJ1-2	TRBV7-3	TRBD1	TGTGCCAGCAGCGGAGGACAGGGCCATGGCTACACCTTC	CASSGGQGHGYTF
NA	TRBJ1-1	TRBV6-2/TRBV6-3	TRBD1	TGTGCCAGCAATGTAGTCCCGGGACAGGGAATGAACACTGAAGCTTTCTTT	CASNVVPGQGMNTEAFF
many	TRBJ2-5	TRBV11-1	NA	TGTGCCAGCAGCTTATTCTTCCAGGGACCACAAGAGACCCAGTACTTC	CASSLFFQGPQETQYF
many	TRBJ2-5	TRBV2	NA	TGTGCCAGCAGTGCCGACTTCCAAGAGACCCAGTACTTC	CASSADFQETQYF
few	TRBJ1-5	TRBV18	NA	TGTGCCAGCTCGCCAGACCGAGGGCGCTGGCATTTT	CASSPDRGRWHF
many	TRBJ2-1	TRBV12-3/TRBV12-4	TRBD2	TGTGCCAGCAGCCGGGAGGGCCAGTTCGATGAGCAGTTCTTC	CASSREGQFDEQFF
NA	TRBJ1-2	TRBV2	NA	TGTGCCAGCAGTGACCAAACAGTTAACTATGGCTACACCTTC	CASSDQTVNYGYTF